This record concerns one T cell receptor beta chain sequence. What it binds is unknown. One entry per CDR3 protein results from TCRdb running MiXCR on the 5' RACE reads. The sample has about 810,000 distinct CDR3 sequences; about 12% are singletons. The sample originates from a study of identical twins. The J segment lost 2 bases and the V segment lost 2 bases, leaving 4 bases of the junction unmatched. The CDR3 length is 16 residues. Germline V gene sequence: CDR1 SGHVS, CDR2 FQNEAQ. Broader study findings: Zero-insertion analyses were open to partial confounding by invariant MAIT and iNKT cells. Excess sharing by twins proved weaker in beta out-of-frame sequences.

These sequences were also reported in another study, on yellow fever vaccine responses in identical twins.

This TCR derives from a woman aged 18-29 years in good health. J is TRBJ2-1 and V is TRBV7-8, with 9 bases fitting TRBD2. The material sequenced was PBMCs. CDR3 in amino acids: CASSLLIAGAYNEQFF. The CDR3 DNA reads as TGTGCCAGCAGCTTACTGATAGCGGGGGCCTACAATGAGCAGTTCTTC.